This entry features one T cell receptor beta chain sequence. This record belongs to a study of OX40 agonist ivuxolimab in advanced cancers. Background on the study: Participants could have had prior anti-PD-1, anti-PD-L1 or anti-CTLA-4 therapy, and around 40% had some.

TCRdb's copy holds only in-frame clones and misses some; the assay was immunoSEQ multiplex PCR. The sample records roughly 60,000 clones, 80% to 90% being singletons. The input for sequencing was CD4+ or CD8+ T cells sorted from blood, taken in a trial of the OX40 agonist ivuxolimab. The sequence came from an adult with an advanced solid tumor such as melanoma, head and neck, liver or kidney cancer.

For the CDR3, the DNA is TGTGCCAGTAATGACAGGGGCTATGGCTACACCTTC. As protein: CASNDRGYGYTF. This rearrangement joins TRBV6-1 to TRBJ1-2, with 8 bases identical to TRBD1. From germline, CDR1 is MNHNS and CDR2 SASEGT. V gave up 9 bases and J gave up 4 bases; unmatched junction bases: 4. The CDR3 consists of 12 residues.